This TCR beta chain stems from a study of T cells generated in artificial thymic organoids (dated by TCRdb to the late 2010s). Regarding the research as a whole: In some experiments, thymic T cells were further FACS-purified to deplete CD4 immature single positive or double positive precursors. Displayed repertoire sequencing data were described as representative of three independent experiments. TCR alpha and beta CDR3 repertoires of in vitro artificial thymic organoid-derived CD8 single positive T cells were compared with thymic and peripheral blood naive CD8 T cells. Study-wide findings and limitations: CD8 single positive T cells derived from organoids showed physiological TCR clonotype diversity comparable to the diversity seen in thymic and blood naive CD8 T cells.

The CDR3 has 15 amino acids, counting the end cysteine and phenylalanine. Just CDR3 DNA is preserved here, 45 bases in frame from base 1. Germline trimming amounts to 5 bases on V and 4 bases on J, with 6 as the count of junction bases outside the gene matches. According to the germline V gene (reference sequence), CDR1 reads MNHEY and CDR2 reads SMNVEV. Enrichment of primary CD8+ T cells was done with magnetic beads from the Miltenyi CD8+ T cell Isolation Kit. Before RNA extraction, CD3+TCRalphabeta+CD8 single positive T cells from organoids and thymus were sorted by FACS. For each sample, the RNeasy Micro kit was used to purify total RNA from approximately 40,000 to 200,000 sorted cells, and RNA quality was checked on an Agilent RNA 6000 Nano chip. To release thymocytes, the researchers dissected thymic fragments, broke them apart by pipetting, and passed the material through a 70 um strainer.

TCRalpha and TCRbeta libraries were amplified separately by semi-nested PCR with Advantage 2 and reverse primers in the TRAC or TRBC constant regions. First-strand cDNA synthesis used between roughly 3.5 and 500 ng of total RNA. TCR cDNA libraries were generated by 5'-RACE using the SMARTer PCR cDNA Synthesis kit, with a poly-dT primer for first-strand synthesis. Sample-specific 5-nucleotide barcodes were carried by the semi-nested constant-region reverse primers, and the resulting products were cleaned using the Zymo DNA Clean and Concentrator-5 kit. As many as ten barcoded samples were combined into a pool, ligated to Illumina adaptors, and sequenced on an Illumina MiSeq as 2 x 150 bp paired-end reads. Turning to the authors' computational methods: Demultiplexed reads were aligned using BLAT against a custom library containing all human TRAV, TRAJ, TRBV, TRBD and TRBJ combinations from IMGT. The best BLAT hits were picked using pslCDnaFilter (-maxAligns=1, -ignoreIntrons), and custom Perl scripts were used to calculate clonotype frequencies. The public reads were quality trimmed at Q25 with fastp and then assembled into clones with MiXCR by TCRdb, keeping productive beta chains. Each record represents a unique CDR3 protein, reported with the most common genes and DNA among its rows. These V and J calls originate from TCRdb's pipeline instead of the authors' own analysis. The sample table holds over 6,500 distinct CDR3 sequences, of which 15% to 20% were seen once. The top ten hold around 1.4% of the sample.

As a fraction of the sample, this clonotype is medium-sized (0.01 to 0.1%). No cognate antigen has been identified for it. Per-nucleotide qualities are absent, and no much larger clonotype sits a single base away. The sequence joins TRBV27 to TRBJ1-2; 11 of the junction bases match TRBD1. This clonotype was sampled from a human donor who gave cord blood stem cells for thymic organoid culture, a cardiac surgery patient who gave postnatal thymus, or a blood donor (not recorded which). Sequencing was carried out using naive CD8+ T cells from the thymus. The cell subset or site label here, explained by the study, means: CD3+TCRalphabeta+CD8SP T cells; for blood, CD45RO-CCR7+ naive CD8+ T cells. The CDR3 sequence is CASSLGQGATYGYTF. The nucleotide sequence is TGTGCCAGCAGTCTCGGACAGGGGGCCACCTATGGCTACACCTTC.